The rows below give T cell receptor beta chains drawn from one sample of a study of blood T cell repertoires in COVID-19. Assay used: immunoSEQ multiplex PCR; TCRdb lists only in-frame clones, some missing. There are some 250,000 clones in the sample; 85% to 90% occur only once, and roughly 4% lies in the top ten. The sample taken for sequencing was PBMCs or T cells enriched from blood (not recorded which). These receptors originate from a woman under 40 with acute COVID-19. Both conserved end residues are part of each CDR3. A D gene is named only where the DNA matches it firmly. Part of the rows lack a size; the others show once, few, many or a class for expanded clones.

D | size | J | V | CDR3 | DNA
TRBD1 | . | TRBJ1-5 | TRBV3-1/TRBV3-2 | CASSQWGDRGLGQPQHF | TGTGCCAGCAGCCAATGGGGGGACAGGGGATTGGGTCAGCCCCAGCATTTT
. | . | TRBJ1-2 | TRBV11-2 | CASSFGDYGYTF | TGTGCCAGCAGCTTCGGGGACTACGGCTACACCTTC
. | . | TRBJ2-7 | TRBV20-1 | CSARQGTVQYF | TGCAGTGCTAGACAGGGTACGGTGCAGTACTTC
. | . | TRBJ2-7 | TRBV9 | CASSVTSQGNEQYF | TGTGCCAGCAGCGTCACGAGTCAGGGAAACGAGCAGTACTTC
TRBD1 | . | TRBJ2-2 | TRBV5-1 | CASSRLPGQGPNTGELFF | TGCGCCAGCAGCAGGCTCCCGGGACAGGGGCCGAACACCGGGGAGCTGTTTTTT
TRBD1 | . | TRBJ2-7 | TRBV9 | CASSVGYRGDYEQYF | TGTGCCAGCAGCGTAGGGTACAGGGGGGATTACGAGCAGTACTTC
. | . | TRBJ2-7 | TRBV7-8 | CASSLNSRVVDEQYF | TGTGCCAGCAGCTTAAATAGCAGGGTTGTTGACGAGCAGTACTTC
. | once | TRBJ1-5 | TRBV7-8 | CASSFGVYQPQHF | TGTGCCAGCAGCTTCGGGGTATATCAGCCCCAGCATTTT
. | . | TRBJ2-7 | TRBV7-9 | CASSSLGGTSDGYEQYF | TGTGCCAGCAGCTCGCTCGGGGGGACATCCGATGGGTACGAGCAGTACTTC
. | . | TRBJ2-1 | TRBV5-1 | CASSSLDGSSYNEQFF | TGCGCCAGCAGCTCGCTTGACGGGAGCTCCTACAATGAGCAGTTCTTC
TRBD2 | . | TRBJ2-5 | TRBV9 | CASSVDRGGVRETQYF | TGTGCCAGCAGCGTAGACCGGGGGGGCGTTAGAGAGACCCAGTACTTC
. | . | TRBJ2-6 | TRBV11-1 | CASSSDGLSGANVLTF | TGTGCCAGCAGCTCGGACGGACTCTCTGGGGCCAACGTCCTGACTTTC
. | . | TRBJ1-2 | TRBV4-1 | CASSQTPQGGNYGYTF | TGCGCCAGCAGCCAGACCCCTCAGGGAGGGAACTATGGCTACACCTTC
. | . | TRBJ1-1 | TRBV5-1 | CASSLGAQMNTEAFF | TGCGCCAGCAGCTTGGGGGCACAGATGAACACTGAAGCTTTCTTT
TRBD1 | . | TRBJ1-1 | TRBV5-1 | CASSGQGEAFF | TGCGCCAGCAGCGGACAGGGGGAGGCTTTCTTT
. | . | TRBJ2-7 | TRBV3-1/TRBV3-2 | CASARSNYEQYF | TGTGCCAGCGCCAGGTCGAACTACGAGCAGTACTTC
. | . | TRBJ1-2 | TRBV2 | CASSFDGYTF | TGTGCCAGCAGTTTCGATGGCTACACCTTC
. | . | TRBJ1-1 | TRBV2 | CASEFVGRGTEAFF | TGTGCCAGCGAGTTTGTCGGGCGCGGGACTGAAGCTTTCTTT
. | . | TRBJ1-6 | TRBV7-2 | CASETGLSYNSPLHF | TGTGCCAGCGAGACAGGTCTCTCCTATAATTCACCCCTCCACTTT
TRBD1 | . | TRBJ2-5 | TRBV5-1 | CASSQDRGEETQYF | TGCGCCAGCAGCCAGGACAGGGGTGAAGAGACCCAGTACTTC
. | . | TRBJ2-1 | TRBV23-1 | CARVQRHWNSSYNEQFF | TGCGCCAGGGTCCAAAGACACTGGAACAGCTCCTACAATGAGCAGTTCTTC
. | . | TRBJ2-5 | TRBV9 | CASSVRVGETQYF | TGTGCCAGCAGCGTCAGGGTTGGAGAGACCCAGTACTTC
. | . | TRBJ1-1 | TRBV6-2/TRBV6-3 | CASSFGWGSKAFF | TGTGCCAGCAGTTTTGGTTGGGGCAGCAAAGCTTTCTTT
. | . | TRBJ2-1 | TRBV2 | CASRKIVSYNEQFF | TGTGCCAGCAGGAAGATAGTATCCTACAATGAGCAGTTCTTC
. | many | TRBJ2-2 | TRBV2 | CASQATGDRGQANTGELFF | TGTGCCAGCCAAGCAACAGGTGATAGGGGACAAGCGAACACCGGGGAGCTGTTTTTT
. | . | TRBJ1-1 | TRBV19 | CASSTTRGAEAFF | TGTGCCAGTAGTACGACCAGGGGTGCTGAAGCTTTCTTT
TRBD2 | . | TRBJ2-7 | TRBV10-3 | CAITLERGRISYEQYF | TGTGCCATCACCCTAGAGCGGGGGCGAATCTCCTACGAGCAGTACTTC
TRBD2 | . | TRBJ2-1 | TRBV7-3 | CASSPVVVAGVNEQFF | TGTGCCAGCAGCCCCGTTGTGGTAGCGGGGGTGAATGAGCAGTTCTTC
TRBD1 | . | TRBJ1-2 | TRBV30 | CAWSVNRDRGNYGYTF | TGTGCCTGGAGCGTCAACCGGGACAGGGGAAACTATGGCTACACCTTC
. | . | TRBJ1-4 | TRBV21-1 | CASSEGTGGVATNEKLFF | TGTGCCAGCAGCGAAGGCACAGGGGGTGTTGCAACTAATGAAAAACTGTTTTTT
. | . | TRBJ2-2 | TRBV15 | CATSRVLPANTGELFF | TGTGCCACCAGCAGAGTTCTTCCCGCGAACACCGGGGAGCTGTTTTTT
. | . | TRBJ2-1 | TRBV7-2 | CASSLVLATEQFF | TGTGCCAGCAGCTTAGTTCTAGCGACTGAGCAGTTCTTC
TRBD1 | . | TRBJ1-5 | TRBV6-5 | CASRQGWPQHF | TGTGCCAGCAGACAGGGGTGGCCCCAGCATTTT
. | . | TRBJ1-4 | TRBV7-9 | CASSSVGTTQEKLFF | TGTGCCAGCAGCTCAGTTGGGACAACACAGGAAAAACTGTTTTTT
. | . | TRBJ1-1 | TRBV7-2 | CASSLVVNTEAFF | TGTGCCAGCAGCTTGGTAGTGAACACTGAAGCTTTCTTT
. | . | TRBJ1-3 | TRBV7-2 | CASSSGQLATTIYF | TGTGCCAGCAGCTCTGGACAGTTGGCGACAACCATATATTTT
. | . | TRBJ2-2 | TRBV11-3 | CASSLRTDLTGELFF | TGTGCCAGCAGCCTTCGGACAGACTTAACCGGGGAGCTGTTTTTT
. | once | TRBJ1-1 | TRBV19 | CASSTGLTEAFF | TGTGCCAGTAGTACAGGGTTGACTGAAGCTTTCTTT
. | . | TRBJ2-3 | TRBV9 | CASSPMVGTSTDTQYF | TGTGCCAGCAGCCCTATGGTAGGGACTAGCACAGATACGCAGTATTTT
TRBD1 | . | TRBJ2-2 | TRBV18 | CASSPSDRRRTGELFF | TGTGCCAGCTCCCCGTCGGACAGGAGACGGACCGGGGAGCTGTTTTTT
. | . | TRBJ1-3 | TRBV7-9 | CASSLIDLRTGNTIYF | TGTGCCAGCAGCTTAATCGATCTAAGAACTGGAAACACCATATATTTT
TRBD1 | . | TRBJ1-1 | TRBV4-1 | CASSRGQGETEAFF | TGCGCCAGCAGCCGGGGACAGGGGGAGACTGAAGCTTTCTTT
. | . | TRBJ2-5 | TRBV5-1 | CASSLYQVRETQYF | TGCGCCAGCAGCTTATACCAGGTTAGAGAGACCCAGTACTTC
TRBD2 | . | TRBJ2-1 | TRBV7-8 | CASSSGRGVKPSGIYNEQFF | TGTGCCAGCAGCTCCGGGCGGGGCGTGAAGCCTAGCGGAATCTACAATGAGCAGTTCTTC
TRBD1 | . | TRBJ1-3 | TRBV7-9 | CASSPGDRSLSGNTIYF | TGTGCCAGCAGCCCCGGGGACAGGTCCCTCTCTGGAAACACCATATATTTT
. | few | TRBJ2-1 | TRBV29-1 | CSVDRRAYNEQFF | TGCAGCGTGGACCGGAGGGCATACAATGAGCAGTTCTTC
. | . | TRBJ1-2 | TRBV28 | CASSLKDGNYGYTF | TGTGCCAGCAGTTTAAAAGACGGGAACTATGGCTACACCTTC
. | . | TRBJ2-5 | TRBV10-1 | CASSESPQETQYF | TGCGCCAGCAGTGAGTCCCCACAAGAGACCCAGTACTTC
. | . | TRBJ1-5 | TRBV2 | CASSEESSNQPQHF | TGTGCCAGCAGTGAGGAGTCTAGCAATCAGCCCCAGCATTTT
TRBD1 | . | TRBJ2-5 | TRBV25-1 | CASSADREQETQYF | TGTGCCAGCAGTGCGGACAGGGAACAAGAGACCCAGTACTTC
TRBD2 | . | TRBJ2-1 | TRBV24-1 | CATSEGGGANNEQFF | TGTGCCACCAGTGAGGGCGGGGGGGCTAACAATGAGCAGTTCTTC
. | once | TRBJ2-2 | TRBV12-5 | CASGLVLSGRMNTGELFF | TGTGCTAGTGGTTTGGTACTCAGCGGAAGAATGAACACCGGGGAGCTGTTTTTT
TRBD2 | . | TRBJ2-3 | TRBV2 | CASGTNTDTQYF | TGTGCCAGCGGGACTAACACAGATACGCAGTATTTT